Listed below are T cell receptor beta chains from one sample, sequenced in a study of shared clonotypes between healthy human individuals. The repertoire was sequenced with immunoSEQ multiplex PCR; TCRdb's copy has only in-frame clones and lacks some. Of 1.6 million or so clones in the sample, less than 99% were seen once. The sequenced sample was naive CD4+ T cells sorted from blood. Every receptor here comes from a man aged 25 to 40 in good health. The CDR3 runs from the conserved cysteine through the conserved F or W. The D gene is left open where the match is weak.

TRBJ2-1,TRBV5-1,TRBD2,CASSLVLAGTYNEQFF,TGCGCCAGCAGCTTGGTTCTAGCGGGGACCTACAATGAGCAGTTCTTC
TRBJ1-1,TRBV9,.,CASSSEGGMNTEAFF,TGTGCCAGCAGCTCAGAAGGGGGGATGAACACTGAAGCTTTCTTT
TRBJ2-1,TRBV10-1,.,CASSDPGNEQFF,TGCGCCAGCAGTGACCCGGGCAATGAGCAGTTCTTC
TRBJ2-7,TRBV5-1,.,CASSLGTLPYEQYF,TGCGCCAGCAGCTTGGGAACCCTTCCCTACGAGCAGTACTTC
TRBJ1-1,TRBV25-1,.,CASSESRTSTAEAFF,TGTGCCAGCAGTGAATCTAGGACAAGCACGGCTGAAGCTTTCTTT
TRBJ2-1,TRBV4-3,TRBD2,CASSQGNSLAGVFHEQFF,TGCGCCAGCAGCCAAGGGAATTCCTTGGCGGGAGTATTCCATGAGCAGTTCTTC
TRBJ2-7,TRBV10-1,.,CASSESPASSYEQYF,TGCGCCAGCAGTGAGTCGCCCGCCAGCTCCTACGAGCAGTACTTC
TRBJ2-7,TRBV1,.,CTSSHPGRSLWEQYF,TGCACCAGCAGCCACCCGGGACGTTCTCTTTGGGAGCAGTACTTC
TRBJ2-7,TRBV11-2,.,CASSLKGGVKDEQYF,TGTGCCAGCAGCTTAAAGGGGGGTGTAAAGGACGAGCAGTACTTC
TRBJ2-3,TRBV6-1,.,CASSEQGVSGTDTQYF,TGTGCCAGCAGTGAACAGGGCGTTTCAGGCACAGATACGCAGTATTTT
TRBJ2-2,TRBV27,.,CASIAANTGELFF,TGTGCCAGTATAGCGGCGAACACCGGGGAGCTGTTTTTT
TRBJ2-1,TRBV11-2,TRBD1,CASSRSRDRLYNEQFF,TGTGCCAGCAGCCGAAGCCGGGACAGACTATACAATGAGCAGTTCTTC
TRBJ2-1,TRBV27,.,CASSLRAGVYNEQFF,TGTGCCAGCAGTTTACGGGCAGGGGTCTACAATGAGCAGTTCTTC
TRBJ2-3,TRBV28,.,CASTSGGAGHTDTQYF,TGTGCCAGCACATCCGGCGGGGCGGGTCACACAGATACGCAGTATTTT
TRBJ2-2,TRBV7-7,.,CASSLSGSAGELFF,TGTGCCAGCAGCTTATCCGGGTCCGCCGGGGAGCTGTTTTTT
TRBJ2-2,TRBV6-5,.,CASSYLTGFATGELFF,TGTGCCAGCAGTTACTTAACAGGGTTTGCAACCGGGGAGCTGTTTTTT
TRBJ2-1,TRBV7-6,TRBD2,CASSSAVAGRSSYNEQFF,TGTGCCAGCAGCTCCGCGGTAGCGGGACGCTCCTCCTACAATGAGCAGTTCTTC
TRBJ1-5,TRBV4-3,.,CASSHRRGLRNQPQHF,TGCGCCAGCAGTCACCGCAGAGGGTTAAGAAATCAGCCCCAGCATTTT
TRBJ2-7,TRBV6-5,TRBD1,CASSWDSSYEQYF,TGTGCCAGCAGTTGGGACAGCTCCTACGAGCAGTACTTC
TRBJ2-7,TRBV28,.,CASSVNYEQYF,TGTGCCAGCAGCGTCAACTACGAGCAGTACTTC
TRBJ1-3,TRBV19,.,CASTSGAAGNTIYF,TGTGCCAGTACAAGTGGGGCGGCTGGAAACACCATATATTTT
TRBJ1-5,TRBV7-2,.,CASSLGINQPQHF,TGTGCCAGCAGCTTAGGGATCAATCAGCCCCAGCATTTT